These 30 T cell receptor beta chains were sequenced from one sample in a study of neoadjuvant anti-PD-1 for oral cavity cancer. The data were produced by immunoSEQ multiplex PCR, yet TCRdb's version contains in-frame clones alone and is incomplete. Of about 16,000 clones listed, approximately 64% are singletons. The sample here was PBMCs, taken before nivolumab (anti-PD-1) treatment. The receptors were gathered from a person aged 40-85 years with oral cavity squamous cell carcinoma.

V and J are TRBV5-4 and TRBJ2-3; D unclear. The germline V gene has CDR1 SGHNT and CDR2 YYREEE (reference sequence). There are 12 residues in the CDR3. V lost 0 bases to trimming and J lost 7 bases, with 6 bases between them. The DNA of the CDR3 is TGTGCCAGCAGCTTGGAACTAAATACGCAGTATTTT. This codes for CASSLELNTQYF.

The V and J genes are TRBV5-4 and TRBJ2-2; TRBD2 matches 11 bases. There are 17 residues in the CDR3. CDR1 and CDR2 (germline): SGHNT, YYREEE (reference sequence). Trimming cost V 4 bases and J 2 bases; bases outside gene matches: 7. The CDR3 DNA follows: TGTGCCAGCAGCACCTCCGGGACTAGCGGCAACACCGGGGAGCTGTTTTTT. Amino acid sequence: CASSTSGTSGNTGELFF.

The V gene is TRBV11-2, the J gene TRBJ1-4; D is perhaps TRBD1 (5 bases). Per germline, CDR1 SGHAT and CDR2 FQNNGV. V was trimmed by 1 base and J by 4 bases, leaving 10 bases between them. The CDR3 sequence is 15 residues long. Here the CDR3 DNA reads TGTGCCAGCAGCTTAGTACGGGGCCTTAATGAAAAACTGTTTTTT. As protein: CASSLVRGLNEKLFF.

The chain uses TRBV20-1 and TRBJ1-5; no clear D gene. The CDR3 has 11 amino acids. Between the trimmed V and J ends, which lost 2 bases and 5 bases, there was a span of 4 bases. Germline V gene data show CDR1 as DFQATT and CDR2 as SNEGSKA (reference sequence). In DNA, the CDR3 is TGCAGTGCTAGACGGGATCAGCCCCAGCATTTT. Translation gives CSARRDQPQHF.

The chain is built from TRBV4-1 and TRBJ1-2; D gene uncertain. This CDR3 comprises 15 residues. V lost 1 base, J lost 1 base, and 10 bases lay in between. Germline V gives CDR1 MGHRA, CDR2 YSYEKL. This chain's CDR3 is CASSQVETFNYGYTF. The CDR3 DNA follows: TGCGCCAGCAGCCAAGTTGAGACCTTTAACTATGGCTACACCTTC.

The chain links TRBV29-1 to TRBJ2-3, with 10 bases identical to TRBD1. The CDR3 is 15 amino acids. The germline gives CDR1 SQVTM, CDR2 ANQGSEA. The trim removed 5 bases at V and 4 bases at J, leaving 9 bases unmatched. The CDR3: CSVPLRQGASDTQYF. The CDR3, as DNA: TGCAGCGTTCCCCTCCGACAGGGGGCCTCAGATACGCAGTATTTT.

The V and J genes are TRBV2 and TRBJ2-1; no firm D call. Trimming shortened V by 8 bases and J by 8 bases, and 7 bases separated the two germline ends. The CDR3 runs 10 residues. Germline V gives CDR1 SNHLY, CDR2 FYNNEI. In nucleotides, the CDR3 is TGTGCCAGCGGCGGCTATGAGCAGTTCTTC. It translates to CASGGYEQFF.

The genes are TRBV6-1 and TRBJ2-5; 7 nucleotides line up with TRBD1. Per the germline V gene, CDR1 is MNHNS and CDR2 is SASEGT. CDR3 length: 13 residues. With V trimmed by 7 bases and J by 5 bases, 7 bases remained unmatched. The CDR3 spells CASTFTRGETQYF. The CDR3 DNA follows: TGTGCCAGCACTTTCACCAGGGGGGAGACCCAGTACTTC.

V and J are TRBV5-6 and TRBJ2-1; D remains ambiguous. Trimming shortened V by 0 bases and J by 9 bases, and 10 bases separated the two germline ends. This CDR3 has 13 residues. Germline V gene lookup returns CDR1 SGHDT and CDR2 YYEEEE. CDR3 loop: CASSLVSVSEQFF. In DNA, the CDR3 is TGTGCCAGCAGCTTGGTCTCAGTCTCTGAGCAGTTCTTC.

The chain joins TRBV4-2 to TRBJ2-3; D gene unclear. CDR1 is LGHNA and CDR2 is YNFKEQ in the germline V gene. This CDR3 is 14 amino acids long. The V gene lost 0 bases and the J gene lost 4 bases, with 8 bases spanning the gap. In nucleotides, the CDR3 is TGTGCCAGCAGCCAAGATCTCCTGGCAGATACGCAGTATTTT. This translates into CASSQDLLADTQYF.

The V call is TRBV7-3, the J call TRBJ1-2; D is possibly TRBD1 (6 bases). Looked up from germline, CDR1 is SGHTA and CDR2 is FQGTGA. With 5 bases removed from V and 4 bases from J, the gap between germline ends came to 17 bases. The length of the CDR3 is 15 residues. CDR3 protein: CASSPTGADTYGYTF. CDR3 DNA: TGTGCCAGCAGCCCCACGGGGGCCGATACCTATGGCTACACCTTC.

The CDR3 region has the DNA TGTGCCAGTAGTATGGGGGCAAACACCGGGGAGCTGTTTTTT. As protein: CASSMGANTGELFF. The chain carries TRBV19 and TRBJ2-2; D perhaps matches TRBD1 (6 bases). V lost 3 bases, J lost 2 bases, and 7 bases lay in between. Germline CDR1 LNHDA, CDR2 SQIVND (reference sequence). This CDR3 comprises 14 residues.

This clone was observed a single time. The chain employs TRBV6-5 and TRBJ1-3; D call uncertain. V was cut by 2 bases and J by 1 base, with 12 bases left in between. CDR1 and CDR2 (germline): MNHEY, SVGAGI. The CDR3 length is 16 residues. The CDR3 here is CASSYLGSTSGNTIYF. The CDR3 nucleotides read TGTGCCAGCAGTTACCTGGGCTCTACGTCTGGAAACACCATATATTTT.

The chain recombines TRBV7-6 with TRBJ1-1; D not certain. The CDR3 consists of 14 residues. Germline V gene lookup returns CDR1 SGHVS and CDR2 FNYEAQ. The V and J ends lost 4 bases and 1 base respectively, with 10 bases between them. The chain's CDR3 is CASSSAWENTEAFF. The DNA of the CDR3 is TGTGCCAGCAGCTCCGCTTGGGAGAACACTGAAGCTTTCTTT.

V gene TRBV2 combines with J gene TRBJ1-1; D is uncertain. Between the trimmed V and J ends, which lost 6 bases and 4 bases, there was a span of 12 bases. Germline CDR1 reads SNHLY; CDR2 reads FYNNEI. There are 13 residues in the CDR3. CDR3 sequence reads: CASSLMGITEAFF. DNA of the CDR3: TGTGCCAGCAGCCTCATGGGGATCACTGAAGCTTTCTTT. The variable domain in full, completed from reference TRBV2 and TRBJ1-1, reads EPEVTQTPSHQVTQMGQEVILRCVPISNHLYFYWYRQILGQKVEFLVSFYNNEISEKSEIFDDQFSVERPDGSNFTLKIRSTKLEDSAMYFCASSLMGITEAFFGQGTRLTVV.

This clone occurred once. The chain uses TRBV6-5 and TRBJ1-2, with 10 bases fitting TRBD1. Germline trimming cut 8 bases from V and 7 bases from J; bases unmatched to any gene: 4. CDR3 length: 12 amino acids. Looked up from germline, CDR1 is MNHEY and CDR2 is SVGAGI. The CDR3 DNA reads TGTGCCAGCCGACAGGGGGCGGGTGGCTACACCTTC. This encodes CASRQGAGGYTF.

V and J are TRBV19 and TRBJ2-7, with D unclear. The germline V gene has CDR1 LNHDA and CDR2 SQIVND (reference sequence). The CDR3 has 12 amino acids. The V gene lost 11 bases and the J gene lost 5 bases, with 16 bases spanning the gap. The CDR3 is CASVGDSNEQYF. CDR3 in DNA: TGTGCCTCAGTGGGCGATTCCAACGAGCAGTACTTC.

In DNA form, the CDR3 reads TGTGCCAGCAGCTTAACGCTAGGCGAGCAGTACTTC. Translated, it gives CASSLTLGEQYF. V usage is TRBV11-2 and J usage is TRBJ2-7, with no clear D. CDR1 is SGHAT and CDR2 is FQNNGV in the germline V gene. This CDR3 is 12 amino acids long. Trimming removed 2 bases from V and 6 bases from J, with 8 bases in between.

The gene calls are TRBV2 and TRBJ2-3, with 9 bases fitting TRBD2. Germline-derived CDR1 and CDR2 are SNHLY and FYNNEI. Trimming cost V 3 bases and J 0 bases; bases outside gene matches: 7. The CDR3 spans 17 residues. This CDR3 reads CASSESRTSGSTDTQYF. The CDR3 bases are TGTGCCAGCAGTGAGAGCCGAACTAGCGGGAGCACAGATACGCAGTATTTT.

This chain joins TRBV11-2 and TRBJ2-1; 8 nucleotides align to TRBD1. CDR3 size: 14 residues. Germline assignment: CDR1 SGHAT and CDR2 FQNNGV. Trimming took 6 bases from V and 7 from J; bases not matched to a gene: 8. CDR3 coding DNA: TGTGCCAGCAGGGCCCAGGGGGCGTCGAATGAGCAGTTCTTC. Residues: CASRAQGASNEQFF.

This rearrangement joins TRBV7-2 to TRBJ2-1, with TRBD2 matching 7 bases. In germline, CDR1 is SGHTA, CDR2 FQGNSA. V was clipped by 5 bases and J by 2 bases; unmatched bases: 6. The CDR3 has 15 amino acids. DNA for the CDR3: TGTGCCAGCAGCATTACTAGCGAGACCTACAATGAGCAGTTCTTC. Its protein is CASSITSETYNEQFF.

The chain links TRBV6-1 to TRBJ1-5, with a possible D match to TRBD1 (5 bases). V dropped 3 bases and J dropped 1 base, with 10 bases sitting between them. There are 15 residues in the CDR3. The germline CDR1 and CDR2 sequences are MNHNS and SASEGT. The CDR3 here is CASSEPRGSNQPQHF. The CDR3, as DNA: TGTGCCAGCAGTGAGCCGAGGGGAAGCAATCAGCCCCAGCATTTT.

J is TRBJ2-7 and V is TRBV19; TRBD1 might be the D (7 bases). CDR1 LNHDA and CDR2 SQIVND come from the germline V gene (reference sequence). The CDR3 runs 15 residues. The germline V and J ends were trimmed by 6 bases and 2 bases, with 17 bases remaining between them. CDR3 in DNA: TGTGCCAGTAGGGGATACAGGGGAGGTACCTACGAGCAGTACTTC. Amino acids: CASRGYRGGTYEQYF.

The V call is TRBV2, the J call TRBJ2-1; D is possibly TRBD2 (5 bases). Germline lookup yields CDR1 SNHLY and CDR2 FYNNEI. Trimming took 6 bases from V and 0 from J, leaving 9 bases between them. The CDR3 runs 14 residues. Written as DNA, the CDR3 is TGTGCCAGCAGGGACTTGAGCTCCTACAATGAGCAGTTCTTC. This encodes CASRDLSSYNEQFF.

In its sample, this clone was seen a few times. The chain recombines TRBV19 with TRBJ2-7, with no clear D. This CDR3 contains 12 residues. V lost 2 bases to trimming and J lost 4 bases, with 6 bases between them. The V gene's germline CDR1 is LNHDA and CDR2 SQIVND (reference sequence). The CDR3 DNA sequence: TGTGCCAGTAGTATAAAAGGGTACGAGCAGTACTTC. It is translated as CASSIKGYEQYF.

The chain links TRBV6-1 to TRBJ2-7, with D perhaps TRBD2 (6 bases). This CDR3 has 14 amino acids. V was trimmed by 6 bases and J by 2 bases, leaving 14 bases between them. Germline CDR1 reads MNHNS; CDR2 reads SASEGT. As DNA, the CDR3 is TGTGCCAGCAGACCGGCGGGATACCCCTACGAGCAGTACTTC. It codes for CASRPAGYPYEQYF.

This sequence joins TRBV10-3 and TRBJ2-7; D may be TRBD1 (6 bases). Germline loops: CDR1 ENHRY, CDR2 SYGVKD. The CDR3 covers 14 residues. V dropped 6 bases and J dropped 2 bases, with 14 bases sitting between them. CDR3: CAISPGEGAYEQYF. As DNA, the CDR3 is TGTGCCATCAGCCCTGGCGAGGGGGCCTACGAGCAGTACTTC.

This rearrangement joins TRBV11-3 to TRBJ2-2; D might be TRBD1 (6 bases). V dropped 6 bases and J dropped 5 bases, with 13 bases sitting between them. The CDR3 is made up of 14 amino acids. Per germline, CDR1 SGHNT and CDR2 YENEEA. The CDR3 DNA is TGTGCCAGCAGTTCCGTCACAGGGACCGGGGAGCTGTTTTTT. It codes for CASSSVTGTGELFF.

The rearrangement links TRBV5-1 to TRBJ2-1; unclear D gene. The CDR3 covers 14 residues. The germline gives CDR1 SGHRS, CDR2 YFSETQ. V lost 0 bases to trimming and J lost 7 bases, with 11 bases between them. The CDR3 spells CASSLDHLLNEQFF. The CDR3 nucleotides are TGCGCCAGCAGCTTGGATCACCTCCTTAATGAGCAGTTCTTC.

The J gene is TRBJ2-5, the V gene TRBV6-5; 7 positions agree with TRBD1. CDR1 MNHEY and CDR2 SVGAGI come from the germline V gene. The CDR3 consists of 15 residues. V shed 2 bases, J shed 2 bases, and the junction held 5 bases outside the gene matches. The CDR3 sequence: CASSYGTEIQETQYF. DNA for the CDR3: TGTGCCAGCAGTTACGGGACAGAGATACAAGAGACCCAGTACTTC.